These 30 T cell receptor beta chains were all obtained from the same sample, sequenced in a study of blood T cell repertoires in COVID-19. Produced via immunoSEQ multiplex PCR; TCRdb's table is partial and in-frame only. In the table there are under 350,000 clones, 65% to 90% of which are singletons. Sequencing was performed on peripheral blood. Every receptor here comes from a human donor in a cohort sampled during active COVID-19.

The chain uses TRBV6-4 and TRBJ2-3; D unresolved. CDR1 is MRHNA, CDR2 SNTAGT, per germline. The CDR3 has 16 residues. Trimming pared 0 bases from V and 2 bases from J, leaving 12 bases between. The chain's CDR3 is CASSDSIAKPTDTQYF. Written as DNA, the CDR3 is TGTGCCAGCAGTGACTCGATAGCAAAACCCACAGATACGCAGTATTTT.

V and J are TRBV6-1 and TRBJ1-4; maybe TRBD1 (6 bases). Trimming removed 3 bases at V and 6 bases at J, with 11 bases between. Germline lookup yields CDR1 MNHNS and CDR2 SASEGT. The CDR3 consists of 14 residues. CDR3 in DNA: TGTGCCAGCAGTGAGGGGGCGCGGGATGAAAAACTGTTTTTT. Protein product: CASSEGARDEKLFF.

The chain couples TRBV19 to TRBJ1-1; TRBD1 might be the D (5 bases). Per the germline V gene, CDR1 is LNHDA and CDR2 is SQIVND (reference sequence). The germline V and J ends were trimmed by 5 bases and 6 bases, with 16 bases remaining between them. The CDR3 consists of 14 residues. This chain's CDR3 is CASSEPGLNPEAFF. The CDR3 bases are TGTGCCAGTAGTGAGCCGGGACTTAACCCTGAAGCTTTCTTT.

The gene calls are TRBV2 and TRBJ1-5; D is possibly TRBD1 (5 bases). With 7 bases removed from V and 3 bases from J, the gap between germline ends came to 10 bases. The CDR3 consists of 13 residues. Looked up from germline, CDR1 is SNHLY and CDR2 is FYNNEI. DNA of the CDR3: TGTGCCAGCAAGTTGGACACCAATCAGCCCCAGCATTTT. Its protein is CASKLDTNQPQHF.

V usage is TRBV25-1 and J usage is TRBJ1-6; D remains ambiguous. Per germline, CDR1 MGHDK and CDR2 SYGVNS. The V gene lost 4 bases and the J gene lost 11 bases, with 12 bases spanning the gap. The CDR3 sequence is 13 residues long. CDR3 in DNA: TGTGCCAGCAGTGGCACCGCGAGTACACCCCTCCACTTT. It yields the protein CASSGTASTPLHF.

The chain carries TRBV5-6 and TRBJ2-1; 7 bases line up with TRBD2. The CDR3 is 15 residues long. Germline-derived CDR1 and CDR2 are SGHDT and YYEEEE. V dropped 0 bases and J dropped 6; count of bases not matched to a gene: 6. The CDR3 DNA sequence: TGTGCCAGCAGCTTGGAGGTAGCGGGTGGCAATGAGCAGTTCTTC. This encodes CASSLEVAGGNEQFF.

The gene calls are TRBV12-3 or TRBV12-4 and TRBJ1-2; no clear D. This CDR3 has 13 residues. V was trimmed by 7 bases and J by 8 bases, leaving 17 bases between them. CDR3 sequence (DNA): TGTGCCAGCATAAAGTTGGCAGGAAGGGGCTACACCTTC. Translated: CASIKLAGRGYTF.

The rearrangement joins TRBV7-9 to TRBJ2-7, with D perhaps matching TRBD1 (5 bases). V was shortened by 5 bases and J by 0 bases, with 8 bases between the two germline ends. Germline V gene lookup returns CDR1 SEHNR and CDR2 FQNEAQ (reference sequence). The CDR3 has 13 amino acids. The CDR3 nucleotides read TGTGCCAGCAGCCAGGGTAACTCCTACGAGCAGTACTTC. Protein product: CASSQGNSYEQYF.

This chain connects TRBV27 to TRBJ2-2; 9 bases are a match to TRBD1. The germline V gene encodes CDR1 MNHEY and CDR2 SMNVEV (reference sequence). V lost 0 bases to trimming and J lost 6 bases; unmatched junction nucleotides: 5. CDR3 length: 16 residues. This chain's CDR3 is CASSLSGTGLPGELFF. The CDR3, as DNA: TGTGCCAGCAGTTTATCCGGGACAGGGCTGCCCGGGGAGCTGTTTTTT.

The chain combines TRBV18 with TRBJ1-6; no definite D call. CDR1 is KGHSH, CDR2 LQKENI, per germline. Trimming removed 3 bases from V and 7 bases from J, with 10 bases in between. The CDR3 consists of 14 residues. The CDR3 is CASSPSTRNSPLHF. The DNA of the CDR3 is TGTGCCAGCTCACCCTCGACGAGGAATTCACCCCTCCACTTT.

As concerns this clone: A much larger clone sits a single nucleotide away, making a read error possible. The CDR3 sequence is CASSLKGAIQPQHF. The DNA for the CDR3 is TGTGCCAGCAGCTTGAAGGGGGCCATTCAGCCCCAGCATTTT. The chain uses TRBV5-4 and TRBJ1-5; TRBD1 matches 7 bases. Looked up from germline, CDR1 is SGHNT and CDR2 is YYREEE (reference sequence). V trimming: 1 base; J trimming: 6 bases; junction bases outside the gene matches: 4. This CDR3 comprises 14 residues.

The chain uses TRBV11-2 and TRBJ1-3, with no clear D. The germline V gene encodes CDR1 SGHAT and CDR2 FQNNGV. Trimming removed 6 bases from V and 0 bases from J, with 9 bases in between. CDR3 size: 14 residues. CDR3 residues: CASRTTGSGNTIYF. In DNA form, the CDR3 reads TGTGCCAGCAGAACCACGGGCTCTGGAAACACCATATATTTT.

The CDR3 region is CASSTGQTANYGYTF. The CDR3 region has the DNA TGCGCCAGCAGCACGGGACAGACAGCTAACTATGGCTACACCTTC. The rearrangement links TRBV5-1 to TRBJ1-2, with 7 bases matching TRBD1. Losses at the gene ends were 4 bases for V and 0 bases for J; bases not matched to a gene: 6. The germline V gene encodes CDR1 SGHRS and CDR2 YFSETQ. This CDR3 comprises 15 residues.

The chain employs TRBV11-2 and TRBJ1-6; D call uncertain. Trimming cost V 2 bases and J 5 bases, with 7 bases left between them. Germline V lookup: CDR1 SGHAT, CDR2 FQNNGV. The CDR3 has 14 residues. CDR3 DNA sequence: TGTGCCAGCAGCTTAATCCAAAATAATTCACCCCTCCACTTT. Its translation: CASSLIQNNSPLHF.

The V call is TRBV12-5, the J call TRBJ1-5; a possible D gene is TRBD1 (5 bases). Germline V lookup: CDR1 LGHNT, CDR2 FRNRAP. The CDR3 is made up of 15 amino acids. Trimming took off 6 bases at V and 5 bases at J, with 17 bases between the two ends. CDR3 residues: CASGPPGVGDQPQHF. The DNA for the CDR3 is TGTGCTAGTGGCCCCCCGGGGGTTGGTGATCAGCCCCAGCATTTT.

The rearrangement joins TRBV7-6 to TRBJ1-6; 9 nucleotides agree with TRBD1. The CDR3 is made up of 16 amino acids. V lost 5 bases to trimming and J lost 6 bases; unmatched junction nucleotides: 8. Germline V gene sequence: CDR1 SGHVS, CDR2 FNYEAQ. DNA of the CDR3: TGTGCCAGCAGCCCCGGGACAGGGTTATCTAATTCACCCCTCCACTTT. It translates to CASSPGTGLSNSPLHF.

This clone came up once. The genes are TRBV6-4 and TRBJ2-3; 8 bases fit TRBD1. Trimming took 2 bases from V and 2 from J; bases not matched to a gene: 12. The CDR3 is 18 residues long. Germline loops: CDR1 MRHNA, CDR2 SNTAGT. Here the CDR3 reads CASSDAQYGQGTTDTQYF. Written as DNA, the CDR3 is TGTGCCAGCAGTGACGCCCAGTACGGACAGGGTACCACAGATACGCAGTATTTT.

This chain links TRBV19 with TRBJ1-5; D is unclear. The CDR3 is 13 amino acids. Trimming pared 8 bases from V and 0 bases from J, leaving 8 bases between. Per the germline V gene, CDR1 is LNHDA and CDR2 is SQIVND (reference sequence). The CDR3 loop is CASAGYSNQPQHF. The CDR3 coding sequence is TGTGCCAGTGCCGGGTATAGCAATCAGCCCCAGCATTTT.

The V and J genes are TRBV7-3 and TRBJ2-2, with TRBD1 identical over 7 bases. Unmatched junction bases numbered 0, after V lost 4 bases and J lost 1 base. CDR3 length equals 14 residues. Germline V gene sequence: CDR1 SGHTA, CDR2 FQGTGA. In nucleotides, the CDR3 is TGTGCCAGCAGCTGGGACAGGAACACCGGGGAGCTGTTTTTT. Protein product: CASSWDRNTGELFF.

This clone appeared once. J is TRBJ2-5 and V is TRBV6-5; D possibly corresponds to TRBD1 (6 bases). The germline V and J ends were trimmed by 2 bases and 7 bases, with 14 bases remaining between them. The CDR3 extends over 14 amino acids. In germline, CDR1 is MNHEY, CDR2 SVGAGI. The CDR3 DNA follows: TGTGCCAGCAGTTACGAAGGGAGAGGGGGGACCCAGTACTTC. Translating gives CASSYEGRGGTQYF.

The chain uses TRBV20-1 and TRBJ2-7; D might be TRBD2 (6 bases). The length of the CDR3 is 14 residues. The V and J ends lost 3 bases and 5 bases respectively, with 17 bases between them. Germline CDR1 and CDR2: DFQATT and SNEGSKA (reference sequence). Here the CDR3 reads CSASRDLEGHEQYF. The CDR3 DNA follows: TGCAGTGCTAGTAGGGACCTGGAGGGTCACGAGCAGTACTTC.

The chain has TRBV19 and TRBJ1-2, with TRBD1 matching over 7 bases. The trim removed 5 bases at V and 4 bases at J, leaving 16 bases unmatched. The CDR3 extends over 17 amino acids. Germline-derived CDR1 and CDR2 are LNHDA and SQIVND (reference sequence). Here the CDR3 DNA reads TGTGCCAGTAGTGTACCCGGTACCGGGACAGTCGTCTATGGCTACACCTTC. The encoded protein is CASSVPGTGTVVYGYTF.

Only one count was recorded for this clone. The chain uses TRBV5-1 and TRBJ1-3, with D uncertain. Trimming left V 4 bases short and J 3 bases short, with 14 bases between. Germline CDR1 is SGHRS and CDR2 is YFSETQ. This CDR3 comprises 15 residues. CDR3 region: CASSASPSGGNTIYF. DNA for the CDR3: TGCGCCAGCAGCGCCAGCCCGTCGGGTGGAAACACCATATATTTT.

This clone was observed once. This chain connects TRBV13 to TRBJ1-6, with TRBD1 matching over 9 bases. The germline CDR1 and CDR2 sequences are PRHDT and FYEKMQ (reference sequence). CDR3 length: 16 residues. J gave up 9 bases and V 5 bases, and 11 bases lay outside the gene matches. CDR3 residues: CASSPLDRGKSSPLHF. DNA for the CDR3: TGTGCCAGCAGCCCCCTGGACAGGGGCAAGAGTTCACCCCTCCACTTT.

The rearrangement uses TRBV5-1 and TRBJ2-5; 10 bases agree with TRBD2. The CDR3 extends over 15 amino acids. The germline CDR1 and CDR2 sequences are SGHRS and YFSETQ. V lost 0 bases to trimming and J lost 5 bases; unmatched junction nucleotides: 4. The CDR3 region has the DNA TGCGCCAGCAGCTTGGGTCTAGCGGGGGAGGAGACCCAGTACTTC. It encodes CASSLGLAGEETQYF.

The rearrangement joins TRBV30 to TRBJ2-6; the D gene is possibly TRBD1 (6 bases). CDR3 size: 15 residues. CDR1 is GTSNPN and CDR2 is SVGIG in the germline V gene (reference sequence). CDR3 in DNA: TGTGCTCGGGGCAGGGGCGCCACTGGGGCCAACGTCCTGACTTTC. Its protein product is CARGRGATGANVLTF.

The chain is built from TRBV3-1 (or the pseudogene TRBV3-2) and TRBJ1-5; no definite D call. Between the trimmed V and J ends, which lost 0 bases and 2 bases, there was a span of 5 bases. The CDR3 extends over 14 amino acids. CDR1 and CDR2 from the germline V gene are LGHDT and YNNKEL (reference sequence). The CDR3 DNA reads TGTGCCAGCAGCCAAGATACAGGCAATCAGCCCCAGCATTTT. Translation: CASSQDTGNQPQHF.

The rearrangement links TRBV5-5 to TRBJ1-1; 9 bases are a match to TRBD1. V trimming: 4 bases; J trimming: 4 bases; junction bases outside the gene matches: 14. The CDR3 consists of 17 residues. Germline V gene sequence: CDR1 SGHKS, CDR2 YYEKEE (reference sequence). CDR3 DNA: TGTGCCAGCAGCCACTGGGGACAGGGATGGATTGGCACTGAAGCTTTCTTT. Amino acid sequence: CASSHWGQGWIGTEAFF.

This clone showed up just a few times. V gene TRBV6-5 combines with J gene TRBJ2-3, with D possibly being TRBD1 (6 bases). Germline CDR1 MNHEY, CDR2 SVGAGI. Trimming pared 6 bases from V and 5 bases from J, leaving 18 bases between. This CDR3 is built from 15 residues. CDR3 loop: CASRKQGAVGDTQYF. The CDR3 DNA sequence: TGTGCCAGCAGGAAACAGGGTGCGGTTGGAGATACGCAGTATTTT.

This clone came up a few times. V gene TRBV18 combines with J gene TRBJ1-5; D unclear. The CDR3 contains 15 residues. With 2 bases removed from V and 2 bases from J, the gap between germline ends came to 10 bases. The germline gives CDR1 KGHSH, CDR2 LQKENI. The CDR3 DNA sequence: TGTGCCAGCTCACCAGGCCACGGGGGCAATCAGCCCCAGCATTTT. This translates into CASSPGHGGNQPQHF. The entire variable domain, with the rest obtained from reference TRBV18 and TRBJ1-5, is as follows: NAGVMQNPRHLVRRRGQEARLRCSPMKGHSHVYWYRQLPEEGLKFMVYLQKENIIDESGMPKERFSAEFPKEGPSILRIQQVVRGDSAAYFCASSPGHGGNQPQHFGDGTRLSIL.